These 27 T cell receptor beta chains were all obtained from the same sample, sequenced in a study of T cell responses to AZD1222 COVID-19 vaccine. Profiled with immunoSEQ multiplex PCR; TCRdb holds only in-frame clones, not every one. The repertoire holds 80,000 or so clones, less than 95% seen once, with around 3.2% in the top ten. The input for sequencing was peripheral blood, taken 28 days after the second AZD1222 dose. Every receptor here comes from an adult who received the AZD1222 COVID-19 vaccine.

The genes are TRBV20-1 and TRBJ1-4, with D maybe TRBD1 (5 bases). The CDR3 runs 11 residues. Per germline, CDR1 DFQATT and CDR2 SNEGSKA (reference sequence). DNA of the CDR3: TGCGGGGCGGAGCGCGATGAAAAACTGTTTTTT. As protein: CGAERDEKLFF.

The chain employs TRBV7-2 and TRBJ2-2; D gene uncertain. CDR1 and CDR2 from the germline V gene are SGHTA and FQGNSA. V dropped 1 base and J dropped 7 bases, with 10 bases sitting between them. The CDR3 runs 14 residues. CDR3 region: CASSLVGMDGELFF. For the CDR3, the DNA is TGTGCCAGCAGCTTAGTGGGGATGGACGGGGAGCTGTTTTTT.

This clone appeared a few times. The chain couples TRBV10-3 to TRBJ1-4; D is ambiguous. Germline V gene lookup returns CDR1 ENHRY and CDR2 SYGVKD. The CDR3 extends over 13 amino acids. Trimming removed 8 bases from V and 5 bases from J, with 12 bases in between. Written as DNA, the CDR3 is TGTGCCATCGGGCGAGGGTTGAATGAAAAACTGTTTTTT. This encodes CAIGRGLNEKLFF.

The rearrangement joins TRBV7-8 to TRBJ2-7; maybe TRBD2 (5 bases). The CDR3 totals 15 residues. Trimming removed 5 bases at V and 2 bases at J, with 16 bases between. Per germline, CDR1 SGHVS and CDR2 FQNEAQ. The CDR3: CASSPSRTVTYEQYF. The CDR3 coding sequence is TGTGCCAGCAGCCCATCACGGACTGTAACCTACGAGCAGTACTTC. Variable domain in full (rest from reference TRBV7-8 and TRBJ2-7): GAGVSQSPRYKVAKRGQDVALRCDPISGHVSLFWYQQALGQGPEFLTYFQNEAQLDKSGLPSDRFFAERPEGSVSTLKIQRTQQEDSAVYLCASSPSRTVTYEQYFGPGTRLTVT.

The CDR3 region is CASSSQTGGSYEQYF. CDR3 DNA: TGTGCCAGCAGTTCCCAGACAGGGGGAAGCTACGAGCAGTACTTC. This sequence joins TRBV5-4 and TRBJ2-7; TRBD1 aligns across 9 bases. The V gene's germline CDR1 is SGHNT and CDR2 YYREEE (reference sequence). CDR3 length equals 15 residues. Trimming cost V 5 bases and J 3 bases; bases outside gene matches: 9. Based on the CDR3 plus reference TRBV5-4 and TRBJ2-7, the full variable domain is ETGVTQSPTHLIKTRGQQVTLRCSSQSGHNTVSWYQQALGQGPQFIFQYYREEENGRGNFPPRFSGLQFPNYSSELNVNALELDDSALYLCASSSQTGGSYEQYFGPGTRLTVT.

The V gene is TRBV11-2, the J gene TRBJ2-7; D might be TRBD1 or TRBD2, each matching 5 bases. Germline V gene data show CDR1 as SGHAT and CDR2 as FQNNGV. Trimming left V 4 bases short and J 6 bases short, with 16 bases between. This CDR3 contains 14 residues. CDR3: CASSSGTQMSEQYF. The CDR3 nucleotides are TGTGCCAGCAGCTCCGGGACCCAGATGTCCGAGCAGTACTTC.

V and J are TRBV2 and TRBJ1-5; 7 positions agree with TRBD1. Unmatched junction bases numbered 7, after V lost 8 bases and J lost 3 bases. CDR3 length: 14 residues. The germline V gene has CDR1 SNHLY and CDR2 FYNNEI. CDR3 nucleotide sequence: TGTGCCAGCTTCAAAGACAGGGACAATCAGCCCCAGCATTTT. This translates into CASFKDRDNQPQHF.

The chain links TRBV5-1 to TRBJ1-1; no reliable D call. V gave up 2 bases and J gave up 1 base, with 9 bases separating them. The CDR3 runs to 14 residues. Germline V gives CDR1 SGHRS, CDR2 YFSETQ. CDR3 DNA sequence: TGCGCCAGCAGCTTTGAGGCAGGGAACACTGAAGCTTTCTTT. This translates into CASSFEAGNTEAFF.

The chain has TRBV6-5 and TRBJ2-3, with a possible D match to TRBD1 (5 bases). With 8 bases removed from V and 2 bases from J, the gap between germline ends came to 17 bases. Germline CDR1 and CDR2: MNHEY and SVGAGI. The CDR3 spans 15 residues. CDR3 region: CASLRAERFTDTQYF. The CDR3 bases are TGTGCCAGCCTCAGGGCGGAGCGCTTCACAGATACGCAGTATTTT.

This clone was counted a single time. The chain carries TRBV30 and TRBJ1-2, with D tentatively TRBD1 (6 bases). In germline, CDR1 is GTSNPN, CDR2 SVGIG (reference sequence). V lost 0 bases, J lost 7 bases, and 12 bases lay in between. The CDR3 has 13 amino acids. CDR3 sequence reads: CAWSVLQGRGYTF. The CDR3 nucleotides read TGTGCCTGGAGTGTTCTACAGGGTCGTGGCTACACCTTC.

V and J are TRBV5-1 and TRBJ2-3, with TRBD1 matching 9 bases. J gave up 2 bases and V 0 bases, and 1 base lay outside the gene matches. The V gene's germline CDR1 is SGHRS and CDR2 YFSETQ. The CDR3 is 15 residues long. This CDR3 reads CASSLGQGVTDTQYF. CDR3 DNA sequence: TGCGCCAGCAGCTTGGGACAGGGGGTCACAGATACGCAGTATTTT.

The CDR3 sequence is CASRRTASTDTQYF. The DNA of the CDR3 is TGTGCCAGCAGGCGGACAGCTAGCACAGATACGCAGTATTTT. The rearrangement links TRBV2 to TRBJ2-3, with a tentative D call TRBD1 (6 bases). The CDR3 has 14 amino acids. V dropped 6 bases and J dropped 0 bases, with 10 bases sitting between them. Germline CDR1 SNHLY, CDR2 FYNNEI.

V gene TRBV11-3 combines with J gene TRBJ1-1; D possibly corresponds to TRBD1 (5 bases). The V and J ends lost 2 bases and 4 bases respectively, with 20 bases between them. Germline V gives CDR1 SGHNT, CDR2 YENEEA. This CDR3 region has 17 residues. The CDR3, as DNA: TGTGCCAGCAGCTTACCTTCGAATGGGTGGGGACGCACTGAAGCTTTCTTT. Translated: CASSLPSNGWGRTEAFF.

The chain joins TRBV30 to TRBJ1-1; 8 positions match TRBD1. J lost 3 bases, V lost 0 bases, and 9 bases had no gene match. From germline, CDR1 is GTSNPN and CDR2 SVGIG (reference sequence). This CDR3 comprises 16 residues. DNA for the CDR3: TGTGCCTGGAGTGTACCCAGGACAGGGCAGGACACTGAAGCTTTCTTT. Translation: CAWSVPRTGQDTEAFF.

The rearrangement links TRBV9 to TRBJ1-2; D gene uncertain. Looked up from germline, CDR1 is SGDLS and CDR2 is YYNGEE. V was clipped by 4 bases and J by 8 bases, with 18 bases between them. This CDR3 contains 14 residues. CDR3 DNA sequence: TGTGCCAGCAGCCCTCGATTTCTCCTGGGGGGCTACACCTTC. This translates into CASSPRFLLGGYTF.

The chain couples TRBV11-3 to TRBJ2-2; TRBD1 matches at 7 bases. V was pared by 4 bases and J by 3 bases, with 5 bases of the junction left unmatched. CDR1 and CDR2 from the germline V gene are SGHNT and YENEEA. The CDR3 is 15 residues long. The CDR3: CASSYQTGHTGELFF. DNA of the CDR3: TGTGCCAGCAGCTATCAGACAGGGCACACCGGGGAGCTGTTTTTT.

This clone was seen just once. V is TRBV6-4 and J is TRBJ2-2, with TRBD1 as a possible D gene (5 bases). The CDR3 sequence is 14 residues long. Per germline, CDR1 MRHNA and CDR2 SNTAGT. The germline V and J ends were trimmed by 0 bases and 3 bases, with 5 bases remaining between them. The CDR3 DNA is TGTGCCAGCAGTGACTCGACAGACACCGGGGAGCTGTTTTTT. Amino acids: CASSDSTDTGELFF.

The V and J genes are TRBV10-3 and TRBJ1-1, with 7 bases matching TRBD1. This CDR3 is 16 amino acids long. Germline lookup yields CDR1 ENHRY and CDR2 SYGVKD. Trimming at V came to 2 bases and at J to 4 bases, leaving 10 bases not matched to a gene. CDR3 nucleotides: TGTGCCATCAGTGAGCCTACAAGCCGGGACAGCACTGAAGCTTTCTTT. This encodes CAISEPTSRDSTEAFF.

V gene TRBV2 combines with J gene TRBJ1-4; D is unresolved. Trimming cost V 1 base and J 1 base, with 4 bases left between them. This CDR3 is built from 14 residues. Germline assignment: CDR1 SNHLY and CDR2 FYNNEI. The CDR3 reads CASSEVITNEKLFF. CDR3 nucleotides: TGTGCCAGCAGTGAAGTTATAACTAATGAAAAACTGTTTTTT.

The chain has TRBV11-2 and TRBJ2-5; D not resolved. This CDR3 contains 12 residues. Germline values: CDR1 SGHAT, CDR2 FQNNGV. Trimming took 2 bases from V and 3 from J, leaving 4 bases between them. The CDR3 reads CASSLSEETQYF. CDR3 nucleotides: TGTGCCAGCAGCTTAAGCGAAGAGACCCAGTACTTC.

The chain combines TRBV27 with TRBJ2-7, with 8 positions matching TRBD1. The CDR3 sequence is 14 residues long. Germline CDR1 is MNHEY and CDR2 is SMNVEV (reference sequence). After removal of 4 bases from V and 5 bases from J, the junction contained 7 bases not matched to a gene. The CDR3 sequence is CASSSGQGLDEQYF. As DNA, the CDR3 is TGTGCCAGCAGTTCCGGACAGGGTCTGGACGAGCAGTACTTC.

This chain connects TRBV27 to TRBJ2-2; D unresolved. Germline loops: CDR1 MNHEY, CDR2 SMNVEV (reference sequence). V lost 1 base and J 3 bases, leaving 6 bases between the germline ends. The CDR3 totals 14 residues. The CDR3 DNA follows: TGTGCCAGCAGTTTATTTCAGTACACCGGGGAGCTGTTTTTT. It is translated as CASSLFQYTGELFF.

V and J are TRBV4-3 and TRBJ1-3, with unresolved D. This CDR3 is 17 amino acids long. Germline-derived CDR1 and CDR2 are LGHNA and YSLEER. V was pared by 0 bases and J by 4 bases, with 16 bases between. This CDR3 is CASSQDLPVFRGNTIYF. CDR3 bases: TGCGCCAGCAGCCAAGATCTTCCGGTTTTTAGGGGAAACACCATATATTTT.

The chain recombines TRBV18 with TRBJ1-1, with D perhaps TRBD1 (5 bases). This CDR3 comprises 13 residues. V was shortened by 0 bases and J by 7 bases, with 9 bases between the two germline ends. Per the germline V gene, CDR1 is KGHSH and CDR2 is LQKENI. The CDR3, as DNA: TGTGCCAGCTCACCACCGTCCACAGGTGAAGCTTTCTTT. It translates to CASSPPSTGEAFF. Looking up the rest from reference TRBV18 and TRBJ1-1 gives the full variable domain: NAGVMQNPRHLVRRRGQEARLRCSPMKGHSHVYWYRQLPEEGLKFMVYLQKENIIDESGMPKERFSAEFPKEGPSILRIQQVVRGDSAAYFCASSPPSTGEAFFGQGTRLTVV.

This CDR3 reads CASSLGSWSSYEQYF. CDR3 coding DNA: TGTGCCAGCAGCTTAGGATCCTGGAGCTCCTACGAGCAGTACTTC. The rearrangement uses TRBV7-9 and TRBJ2-7; D ambiguous. The germline V gene has CDR1 SEHNR and CDR2 FQNEAQ (reference sequence). The CDR3 length is 15 residues. Trimming stripped 1 base from V and 0 bases from J, with 10 bases between.

This clone was seen a few times. This rearrangement joins TRBV28 to TRBJ2-3, with 11 bases fitting TRBD1. The CDR3 has 16 amino acids. V trimming: 0 bases; J trimming: 4 bases; junction bases outside the gene matches: 3. Germline CDR1 reads MDHEN; CDR2 reads SYDVKM. As DNA, the CDR3 is TGTGCCAGCAGTTTATGGGACAGGGGGCGATCAGATACGCAGTATTTT. This encodes CASSLWDRGRSDTQYF.

This chain joins TRBV10-3 and TRBJ1-2; 10 nucleotides agree with TRBD1. V lost 6 bases and J lost 7; bases outside the gene matches: 14. The CDR3 is 16 residues long. CDR1 is ENHRY, CDR2 SYGVKD, per germline. The CDR3 region has the DNA TGTGCCATCAGGCCGACAGGGGGCATAACCCTCGGTGGCTACACCTTC. It is translated as CAIRPTGGITLGGYTF.